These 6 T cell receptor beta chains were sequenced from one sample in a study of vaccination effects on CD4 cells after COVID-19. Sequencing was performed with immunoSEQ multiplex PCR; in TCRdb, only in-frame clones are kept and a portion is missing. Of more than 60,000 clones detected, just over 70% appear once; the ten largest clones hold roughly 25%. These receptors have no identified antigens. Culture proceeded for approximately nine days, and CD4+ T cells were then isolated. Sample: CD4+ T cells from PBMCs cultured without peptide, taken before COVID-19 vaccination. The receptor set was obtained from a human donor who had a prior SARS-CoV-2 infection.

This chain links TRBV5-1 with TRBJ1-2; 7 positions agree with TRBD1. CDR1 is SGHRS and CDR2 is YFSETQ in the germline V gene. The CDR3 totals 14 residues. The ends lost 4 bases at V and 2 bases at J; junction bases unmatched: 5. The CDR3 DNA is TGCGCCAGCAGCACAGGACAGGCGAACTATGGCTACACCTTC. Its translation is CASSTGQANYGYTF.

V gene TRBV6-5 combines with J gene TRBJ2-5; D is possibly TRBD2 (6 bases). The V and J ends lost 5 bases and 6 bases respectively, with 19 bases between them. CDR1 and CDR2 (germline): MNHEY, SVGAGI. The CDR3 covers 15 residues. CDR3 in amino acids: CASSNRGVGGKTQYF. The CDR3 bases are TGTGCCAGCAGTAACCGTGGGGTGGGGGGAAAGACCCAGTACTTC.

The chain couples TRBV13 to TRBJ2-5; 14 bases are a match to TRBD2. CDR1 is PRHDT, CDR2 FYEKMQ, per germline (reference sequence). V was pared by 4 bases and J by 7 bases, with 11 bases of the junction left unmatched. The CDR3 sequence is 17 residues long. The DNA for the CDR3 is TGTGCCAGCAGCTCCGGAAGACTAGCGGGAGGGCGGGCGACCCAGTACTTC. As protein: CASSSGRLAGGRATQYF. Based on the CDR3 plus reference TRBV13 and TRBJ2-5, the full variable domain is AAGVIQSPRHLIKEKRETATLKCYPIPRHDTVYWYQQGPGQDPQFLISFYEKMQSDKGSIPDRFSAQQFSDYHSELNMSSLELGDSALYFCASSSGRLAGGRATQYFGPGTRLLVL.

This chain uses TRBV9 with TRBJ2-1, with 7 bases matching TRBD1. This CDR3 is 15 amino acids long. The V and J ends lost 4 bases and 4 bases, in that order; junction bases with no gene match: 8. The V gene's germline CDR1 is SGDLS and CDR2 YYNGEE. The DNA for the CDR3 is TGTGCCAGCAGCTTACAGGGGACCAATTACAATGAGCAGTTCTTC. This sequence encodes CASSLQGTNYNEQFF.

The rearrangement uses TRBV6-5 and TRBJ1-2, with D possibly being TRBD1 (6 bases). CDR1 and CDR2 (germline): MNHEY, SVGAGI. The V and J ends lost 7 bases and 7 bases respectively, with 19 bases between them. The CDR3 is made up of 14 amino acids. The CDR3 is CASIYGVGAPGYTF. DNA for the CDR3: TGTGCCAGCATCTACGGGGTGGGGGCCCCTGGCTACACCTTC.

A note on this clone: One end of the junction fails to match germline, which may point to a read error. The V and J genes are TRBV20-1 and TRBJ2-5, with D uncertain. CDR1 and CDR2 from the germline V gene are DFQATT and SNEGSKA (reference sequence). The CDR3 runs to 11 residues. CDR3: CFRHERETQYF. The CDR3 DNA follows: TGTTTCAGACATGAGCGCGAGACCCAGTACTTC.